A single sample gave rise to the 32 T cell receptor beta chains below, sequenced in a study of OX40 agonist ivuxolimab in advanced cancers. Generated by immunoSEQ multiplex PCR, the TCRdb table keeps only in-frame clones and is missing some. This sample has roughly 72,000 clones, with approximately 81% found just once. Sequenced material: CD4+ or CD8+ T cells sorted from blood, taken in a trial of the OX40 agonist ivuxolimab. These receptors all stem from an adult with an advanced solid tumor such as melanoma, head and neck, liver or kidney cancer.

The rearrangement links TRBV4-1 to TRBJ1-1, with a possible D match to TRBD1 (6 bases). This CDR3 is 13 amino acids long. The germline V gene has CDR1 MGHRA and CDR2 YSYEKL. The ends were cut back, 8 bases at V and 1 base at J, with 11 bases in the middle. CDR3 protein: CASGFRGNTEAFF. CDR3 DNA: TGCGCCAGCGGATTCAGGGGGAACACTGAAGCTTTCTTT.

This clone was counted a few times. The V and J genes are TRBV7-9 and TRBJ1-1; possibly TRBD1 for D (5 bases). The CDR3 runs to 14 residues. Trimming took off 3 bases at V and 4 bases at J, with 12 bases between the two ends. The germline CDR1 and CDR2 sequences are SEHNR and FQNEAQ (reference sequence). The CDR3 spells CASSLGLGGTEAFF. As DNA, the CDR3 is TGTGCCAGCAGCTTGGGACTGGGTGGCACTGAAGCTTTCTTT.

The CDR3 region is CSVFVGDTEAFF. The CDR3 DNA reads as TGCAGCGTTTTTGTGGGAGACACTGAAGCTTTCTTT. The V gene is TRBV29-1, the J gene TRBJ1-1; D remains unclear. This CDR3 has 12 amino acids. Germline V gene sequence: CDR1 SQVTM, CDR2 ANQGSEA. Deletions cut 5 bases from V and 3 bases from J, with 10 bases between.

The CDR3 DNA sequence: TGTGCCAGCAGCGGTCATCAGGGAAATGAAAAACTGTTTTTT. Its translation: CASSGHQGNEKLFF. The chain has TRBV6-1 and TRBJ1-4; D is perhaps TRBD1 (5 bases). The length of the CDR3 is 14 residues. Trimming removed 6 bases from V and 5 bases from J, with 13 bases in between. Germline CDR1 MNHNS, CDR2 SASEGT.

The rearrangement joins TRBV5-6 to TRBJ1-5; 7 nucleotides match TRBD1. CDR3 length: 16 amino acids. Trimming removed 6 bases from V and 1 base from J; junction bases left unmatched: 10. The germline CDR1 and CDR2 sequences are SGHDT and YYEEEE. CDR3 nucleotides: TGTGCCAGCACCAAACAGGGGATGGGGAGCAATCAGCCCCAGCATTTT. Its protein product is CASTKQGMGSNQPQHF.

The sample holds one count of this clone. The rearrangement uses TRBV4-3 and TRBJ1-3; D gene uncertain. Germline V lookup: CDR1 LGHNA, CDR2 YSLEER. Trimming stripped 3 bases from V and 3 bases from J, with 18 bases between. CDR3 length: 17 residues. CDR3 region: CASSHQGIGRLGNTIYF. CDR3 sequence (DNA): TGCGCCAGCAGCCACCAAGGGATAGGCAGGCTTGGAAACACCATATATTTT.

This rearrangement joins TRBV7-2 to TRBJ2-7; TRBD1 matches at 7 bases. The CDR3 spans 15 residues. CDR1 and CDR2 (germline): SGHTA, FQGNSA. Trimming at V came to 6 bases and at J to 0 bases, leaving 8 bases not matched to a gene. CDR3 in DNA: TGTGCCAGCAGTTTTGGACAGGCAGACTCCTACGAGCAGTACTTC. This sequence encodes CASSFGQADSYEQYF.

The gene calls are TRBV5-4 and TRBJ1-1, with D possibly being TRBD1 (6 bases). Germline loops: CDR1 SGHNT, CDR2 YYREEE (reference sequence). V lost 1 base to trimming and J lost 6 bases, with 10 bases between them. The CDR3 runs to 13 residues. CDR3 sequence: CASSLKGGAEAFF. CDR3 coding DNA: TGTGCCAGCAGCTTGAAAGGGGGAGCTGAAGCTTTCTTT.

The chain joins TRBV29-1 to TRBJ2-3; D possibly corresponds to TRBD1 (6 bases). Per germline, CDR1 SQVTM and CDR2 ANQGSEA. This CDR3 has 14 residues. V was pared by 6 bases and J by 0 bases, with 13 bases between. The CDR3 DNA follows: TGCAGCGTCGGGATGGGGGCCAGCACAGATACGCAGTATTTT. This sequence encodes CSVGMGASTDTQYF.

The rearrangement joins TRBV10-3 to TRBJ1-2, with a possible D match to TRBD1 (5 bases). The CDR3 sequence is 13 residues long. Germline CDR1 is ENHRY and CDR2 is SYGVKD. Deletions cut 11 bases from V and 0 bases from J, with 13 bases between. CDR3 in DNA: TGTGCCGCGGCAGGGACTACTAACTATGGCTACACCTTC. Translating it yields CAAAGTTNYGYTF.

This chain joins TRBV4-2 and TRBJ2-7; perhaps TRBD2 as D (6 bases). Trimming pared 0 bases from V and 1 base from J, leaving 13 bases between. Germline CDR1 LGHNA, CDR2 YNFKEQ. The CDR3 has 16 residues. CDR3 residues: CASSQDLGGVSYEQYF. The CDR3 DNA is TGTGCCAGCAGCCAAGATCTGGGGGGAGTATCCTACGAGCAGTACTTC.

The chain carries TRBV25-1 and TRBJ2-5; D gene ambiguous. CDR3 length: 12 amino acids. Germline loops: CDR1 MGHDK, CDR2 SYGVNS. V shed 5 bases and J shed 5 bases, with 9 bases lying between them. CDR3 nucleotide sequence: TGTGCCAGCAGTAAAGAACGGGAGACCCAGTACTTC. It is translated as CASSKERETQYF.

This clone was recorded once. J is TRBJ2-3 and V is TRBV7-2; 12 bases are a match to TRBD2. V lost 5 bases to trimming and J lost 5 bases; unmatched junction nucleotides: 5. The CDR3 spans 15 residues. Germline V gives CDR1 SGHTA, CDR2 FQGNSA. As DNA, the CDR3 is TGTGCCAGCAGCCCGACGACTAGCGGGAGAGATACGCAGTATTTT. Its protein product is CASSPTTSGRDTQYF.

The chain couples TRBV30 to TRBJ1-3; the D gene is possibly TRBD1 (6 bases). The CDR3 runs to 14 residues. Trimming took off 1 base at V and 0 bases at J, with 7 bases between the two ends. Looked up from germline, CDR1 is GTSNPN and CDR2 is SVGIG (reference sequence). The CDR3 bases are TGTGCCTGGAGTGCAGGGGCCTCTGGAAACACCATATATTTT. Translation gives CAWSAGASGNTIYF.

V usage is TRBV10-2 and J usage is TRBJ1-5, with D unresolved. Deletions cut 6 bases from V and 2 bases from J, with 14 bases between. This CDR3 contains 15 residues. In germline, CDR1 is WSHSY, CDR2 SAAADI. CDR3 nucleotides: TGCGCCAGCAGAGACCGCGTGCCGGGCAATCAGCCCCAGCATTTT. It yields the protein CASRDRVPGNQPQHF.

This chain connects TRBV12-5 to TRBJ1-5, with D hard to call. This CDR3 has 13 amino acids. V was clipped by 7 bases and J by 1 base, with 8 bases between them. Germline CDR1 is LGHNT and CDR2 is FRNRAP. The CDR3 DNA follows: TGTGCTAGTGCCTGGGAAAGCAATCAGCCCCAGCATTTT. Protein product: CASAWESNQPQHF.

V is TRBV20-1 and J is TRBJ2-1; tentatively, D is TRBD1 or TRBD2 (5 bases each). Looked up from germline, CDR1 is DFQATT and CDR2 is SNEGSKA (reference sequence). V was trimmed by 6 bases and J by 12 bases, leaving 15 bases between them. The CDR3 length is 11 residues. The CDR3 nucleotides are TGCAGTGCGGGACCCGAGGGTTTGCAGTTCTTC. This gives the protein CSAGPEGLQFF.

This clone was found a few times. The genes are TRBV4-1 and TRBJ1-1; maybe TRBD1 (6 bases). The CDR3 totals 15 residues. V dropped 2 bases and J dropped 0 bases, with 10 bases sitting between them. Germline lookup yields CDR1 MGHRA and CDR2 YSYEKL. The CDR3 DNA reads as TGCGCCAGCAGCCAACCTACAGGGTTGAACACTGAAGCTTTCTTT. Its translation: CASSQPTGLNTEAFF.

The chain recombines TRBV29-1 with TRBJ1-4, with D possibly being TRBD1 (6 bases). Germline CDR1 reads SQVTM; CDR2 reads ANQGSEA. There are 14 residues in the CDR3. V was trimmed by 7 bases and J by 0 bases, leaving 12 bases between them. For the CDR3, the DNA is TGCAGCGCCTCGGACAGTTCAACTAATGAAAAACTGTTTTTT. Protein product: CSASDSSTNEKLFF.

The chain is built from TRBV29-1 and TRBJ2-1; 10 nucleotides agree with TRBD1. Looked up from germline, CDR1 is SQVTM and CDR2 is ANQGSEA. The CDR3 is 13 residues long. V shed 7 bases and J 6 bases; nucleotides not matched to a gene: 6. The chain's CDR3 is CSDRDRGFNEQFF. For the CDR3, the DNA is TGCAGCGACCGGGACAGGGGCTTCAATGAGCAGTTCTTC.

This sequence joins TRBV5-1 and TRBJ1-4; D unresolved. Germline V lookup: CDR1 SGHRS, CDR2 YFSETQ. V lost 2 bases and J lost 3, with 11 bases in between. There are 15 residues in the CDR3. The CDR3 nucleotides read TGCGCCAGCAGCTTAGGCGCCGCGGCTAATGAAAAACTGTTTTTT. Protein: CASSLGAAANEKLFF. Based on the CDR3 plus reference TRBV5-1 and TRBJ1-4, the full variable domain is KAGVTQTPRYLIKTRGQQVTLSCSPISGHRSVSWYQQTPGQGLQFLFEYFSETQRNKGNFPGRFSGRQFSNSRSEMNVSTLELGDSALYLCASSLGAAANEKLFFGSGTQLSVL.

The rearrangement links TRBV2 to TRBJ1-5; D perhaps matches TRBD1 (6 bases). The germline V gene has CDR1 SNHLY and CDR2 FYNNEI. V was pared by 4 bases and J by 6 bases, with 10 bases between. This CDR3 spans 13 amino acids. As DNA, the CDR3 is TGTGCCAGCAGTGGATTACAGGGTCAGCCCCAGCATTTT. Amino acids: CASSGLQGQPQHF.

This clone was seen a handful of times. The chain couples TRBV27 to TRBJ2-7; 7 bases fit TRBD2. In germline, CDR1 is MNHEY, CDR2 SMNVEV (reference sequence). After removal of 4 bases from V and 1 base from J, the junction contained 13 bases not matched to a gene. This CDR3 has 17 residues. CDR3 DNA: TGTGCCAGCAGTTCGACGCACCGGGGACTACAATCCTACGAGCAGTACTTC. It translates to CASSSTHRGLQSYEQYF.

The chain uses TRBV19 and TRBJ1-5; unclear D gene. The CDR3 spans 13 residues. Trimming removed 2 bases from V and 4 bases from J, with 6 bases in between. Germline V gene sequence: CDR1 LNHDA, CDR2 SQIVND (reference sequence). Here the CDR3 reads CASSIRENQPQHF. CDR3 nucleotide sequence: TGTGCCAGTAGTATAAGGGAAAATCAGCCCCAGCATTTT.

The chain joins TRBV5-8 to TRBJ1-2, with a tentative D call TRBD1 (6 bases). CDR1 and CDR2 from the germline V gene are SGHTS and YDEGEE. V lost 4 bases and J 4 bases, leaving 14 bases between the germline ends. This CDR3 spans 14 amino acids. CDR3 loop: CASSPYTGTYGYTF. The CDR3 bases are TGTGCCAGCAGCCCATACACAGGGACCTATGGCTACACCTTC. The variable domain in full, with the rest retrieved from reference TRBV5-8 and TRBJ1-2, is EAGVTQSPTHLIKTRGQQATLRCSPISGHTSVYWYQQALGLGLQFLLWYDEGEERNRGNFPPRFSGRQFPNYSSELNVNALELEDSALYLCASSPYTGTYGYTFGSGTRLTVV.

This rearrangement joins TRBV5-8 to TRBJ1-1, with D unclear. Per the germline V gene, CDR1 is SGHTS and CDR2 is YDEGEE. The CDR3 has 16 residues. V lost 5 bases, J lost 0 bases, and 17 bases lay in between. The CDR3 coding sequence is TGTGCCAGCAGGGCAGTGATTTCGATTATGAACACTGAAGCTTTCTTT. This sequence encodes CASRAVISIMNTEAFF.

The CDR3 bases are TGTGCCAGCAGCTTAAGCTACGGCGCAGGTTTTACCTACGAGCAGTACTTC. As protein: CASSLSYGAGFTYEQYF. V usage is TRBV11-2 and J usage is TRBJ2-7; D unresolved. Trimming took off 2 bases at V and 2 bases at J, with 19 bases between the two ends. The CDR3 length is 17 residues. The germline CDR1 and CDR2 sequences are SGHAT and FQNNGV.

This rearrangement joins TRBV5-1 to TRBJ2-1, with 9 bases fitting TRBD2. Germline V CDR1 and CDR2: SGHRS, YFSETQ. This CDR3 spans 14 amino acids. With 2 bases clipped from V and 6 bases from J, the junction kept 3 bases outside the gene matches. CDR3 DNA: TGCGCCAGCAGCTTATGGACTAGCGCCAATGAGCAGTTCTTC. This codes for CASSLWTSANEQFF.

This chain uses TRBV18 with TRBJ2-7; the match to TRBD2 covers 11 bases. This CDR3 is built from 15 residues. The germline V gene encodes CDR1 KGHSH and CDR2 LQKENI. Unmatched junction bases numbered 4, after V lost 4 bases and J lost 2 bases. CDR3 DNA: TGTGCCAGCTCACAAGGGACTAGCGGAACCTACGAGCAGTACTTC. Protein product: CASSQGTSGTYEQYF.

This clone was recorded a few times. The chain carries TRBV5-4 and TRBJ1-5; no firm D call. Germline V gene data show CDR1 as SGHNT and CDR2 as YYREEE (reference sequence). The CDR3 runs to 14 residues. V lost 0 bases, J lost 3 bases, and 7 bases lay in between. The CDR3 DNA follows: TGTGCCAGCAGCTTGGAACCGGACAATCAGCCCCAGCATTTT. It codes for CASSLEPDNQPQHF.

This clone appeared a few times. This rearrangement joins TRBV6-5 to TRBJ1-6; TRBD1 might be the D (6 bases). Trimming pared 2 bases from V and 7 bases from J, leaving 12 bases between. The CDR3 has 15 amino acids. Germline V gene sequence: CDR1 MNHEY, CDR2 SVGAGI. CDR3 coding DNA: TGTGCCAGCAGTTACGGTTCAGGGGAGAATTCACCCCTCCACTTT. Amino acid sequence: CASSYGSGENSPLHF.

This clone was picked up one time. This chain connects TRBV7-6 to TRBJ2-7; D perhaps matches TRBD1 (5 bases). Germline V gene lookup returns CDR1 SGHVS and CDR2 FNYEAQ. V was trimmed by 5 bases and J by 3 bases, leaving 11 bases between them. The CDR3 contains 13 residues. CDR3 coding DNA: TGTGCCAGCAGCCCGAATAGGGGCTACGAGCAGTACTTC. Amino acids: CASSPNRGYEQYF.